Each of the 5 T cell receptor beta chains below was sequenced from the same sample in a study of blood T cells in healthy people across ages. A sample-barcoded 5' primer and a J-beta primer mix were used in a second PCR of roughly 6 to 11 cycles. TCRdb re-analysed the 5' RACE reads in MiXCR, keeping a single row per CDR3 protein. The table has some 550,000 distinct CDR3 sequences, 47% seen once. Sequencing was carried out using blood. All receptors come from a man older than 75 in good health.

The V call is TRBV29-1, the J call TRBJ2-1, with unresolved D. Trimming cost V 5 bases and J 8 bases, with 10 bases left between them. Per germline, CDR1 SQVTM and CDR2 ANQGSEA. This CDR3 has 11 residues. The CDR3 DNA is TGCAGCGTTAGGTCAACGGATGAGCAGTTCTTC. Protein: CSVRSTDEQFF.

This clonotype has more than one count but fewer than ten. A much larger clone lies a single base off, so this may be a read error. This sequence joins TRBV7-9 and TRBJ2-3; 7 nucleotides line up with TRBD1. CDR3 size: 16 residues. In germline, CDR1 is SEHNR, CDR2 FQNEAQ (reference sequence). The CDR3 nucleotides read TGTGCCAGCAGCCCACCGGGACAGAGAACTACAGGTACGCAGTATTTT. Translation: CASSPPGQRTTGTQYF. The whole variable domain, remainder taken from reference TRBV7-9 and TRBJ2-3, is DTGVSQNPRHKITKRGQNVTFRCDPISEHNRLYWYRQTLGQGPEFLTYFQNEAQLEKSRLLSDRFSAERPKGSFSTLEIQRTEQGDSAMYLCASSPPGQRTTGTQYFGPGTRLTVL.

This clonotype was found a few times. The rearrangement links TRBV29-1 to TRBJ2-1; the D is unclear. This CDR3 region has 11 residues. V lost 2 bases and J 3 bases, leaving 2 bases between the germline ends. CDR1 SQVTM and CDR2 ANQGSEA come from the germline V gene. CDR3: CSVENYNEQFF. The CDR3 DNA follows: TGCAGCGTTGAAAACTACAATGAGCAGTTCTTC.

The chain has TRBV28 and TRBJ1-5; 7 bases fit TRBD1. With 6 bases clipped from V and 4 bases from J, the junction kept 12 bases outside the gene matches. Per germline, CDR1 MDHEN and CDR2 SYDVKM. This CDR3 is 16 amino acids long. CDR3 in amino acids: CASRLRGEYSNQPQHF. The CDR3 nucleotides are TGTGCCAGCAGGCTCAGGGGGGAGTATAGTAATCAGCCCCAGCATTTT.

The chain recombines TRBV28 with TRBJ2-1, with TRBD2 matching 10 bases. Germline V gene data show CDR1 as MDHEN and CDR2 as SYDVKM. Trimming at V came to 3 bases and at J to 4 bases, leaving 9 bases not matched to a gene. This CDR3 is 17 amino acids long. The CDR3 sequence: CASSFSVAGGRYNEQFF. In DNA form, the CDR3 reads TGTGCCAGCAGTTTTTCGGTAGCGGGAGGTCGGTACAATGAGCAGTTCTTC.